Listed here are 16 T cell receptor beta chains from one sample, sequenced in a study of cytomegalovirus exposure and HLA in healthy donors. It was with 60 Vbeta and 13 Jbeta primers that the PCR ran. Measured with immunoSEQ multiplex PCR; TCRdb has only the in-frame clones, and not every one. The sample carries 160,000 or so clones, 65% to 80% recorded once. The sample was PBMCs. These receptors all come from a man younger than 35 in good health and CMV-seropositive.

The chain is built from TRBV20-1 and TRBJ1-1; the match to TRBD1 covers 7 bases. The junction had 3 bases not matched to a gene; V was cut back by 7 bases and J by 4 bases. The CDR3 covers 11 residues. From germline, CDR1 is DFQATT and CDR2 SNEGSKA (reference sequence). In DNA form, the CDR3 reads TGCAGTGGACAGGGCGGCACTGAAGCTTTCTTT. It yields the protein CSGQGGTEAFF.

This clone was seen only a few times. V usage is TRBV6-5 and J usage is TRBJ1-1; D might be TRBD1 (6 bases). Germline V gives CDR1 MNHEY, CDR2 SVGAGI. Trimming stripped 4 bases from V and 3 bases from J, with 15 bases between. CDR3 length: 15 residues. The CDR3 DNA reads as TGTGCCAGCAGTTCCGGCCAGGGGTCCTACACTGAAGCTTTCTTT. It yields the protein CASSSGQGSYTEAFF.

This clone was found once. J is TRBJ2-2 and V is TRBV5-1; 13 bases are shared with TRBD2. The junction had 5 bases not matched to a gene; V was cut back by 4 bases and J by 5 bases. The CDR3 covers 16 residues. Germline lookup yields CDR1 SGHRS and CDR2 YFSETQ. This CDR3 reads CASSPGLAGVTGELFF. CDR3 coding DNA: TGCGCCAGCAGCCCCGGACTAGCGGGAGTAACCGGGGAGCTGTTTTTT.

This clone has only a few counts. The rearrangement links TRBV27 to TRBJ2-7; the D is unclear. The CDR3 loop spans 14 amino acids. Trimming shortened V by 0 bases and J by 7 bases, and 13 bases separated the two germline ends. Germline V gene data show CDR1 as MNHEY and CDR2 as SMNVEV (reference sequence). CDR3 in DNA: TGTGCCAGCAGTTTATCGACTGGTAGGTTGGAGCAGTACGTC. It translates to CASSLSTGRLEQYV.

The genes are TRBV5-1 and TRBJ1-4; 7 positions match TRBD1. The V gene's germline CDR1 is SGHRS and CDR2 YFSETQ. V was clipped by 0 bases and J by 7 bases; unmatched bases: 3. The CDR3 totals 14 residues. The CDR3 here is CASSLEGAGEKLFF. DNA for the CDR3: TGCGCCAGCAGCTTGGAGGGGGCAGGTGAAAAACTGTTTTTT.

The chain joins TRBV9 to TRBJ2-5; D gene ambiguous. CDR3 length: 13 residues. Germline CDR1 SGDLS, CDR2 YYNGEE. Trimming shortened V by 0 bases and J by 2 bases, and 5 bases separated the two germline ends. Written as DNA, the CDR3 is TGTGCCAGCAGCGTAGGGCGGCAAGAGACCCAGTACTTC. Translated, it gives CASSVGRQETQYF.

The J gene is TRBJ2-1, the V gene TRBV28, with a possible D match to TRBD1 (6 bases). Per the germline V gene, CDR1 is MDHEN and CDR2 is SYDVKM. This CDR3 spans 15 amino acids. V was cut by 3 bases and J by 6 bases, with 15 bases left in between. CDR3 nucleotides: TGTGCCAGCAGTTTCATATTGGGGGACATCAATGAGCAGTTCTTC. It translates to CASSFILGDINEQFF.

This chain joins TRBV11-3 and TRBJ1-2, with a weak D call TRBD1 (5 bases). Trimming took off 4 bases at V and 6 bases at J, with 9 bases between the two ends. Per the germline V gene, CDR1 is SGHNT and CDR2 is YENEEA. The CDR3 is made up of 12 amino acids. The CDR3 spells CASSYDRNGYTF. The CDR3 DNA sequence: TGTGCCAGCAGCTACGACAGAAATGGCTACACCTTC.

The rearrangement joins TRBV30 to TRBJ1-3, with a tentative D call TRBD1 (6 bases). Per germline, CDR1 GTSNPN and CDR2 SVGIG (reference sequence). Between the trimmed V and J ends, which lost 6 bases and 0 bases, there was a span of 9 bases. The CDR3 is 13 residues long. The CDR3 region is CACTGFSGNTIYF. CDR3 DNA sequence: TGTGCCTGTACAGGGTTCTCTGGAAACACCATATATTTT.

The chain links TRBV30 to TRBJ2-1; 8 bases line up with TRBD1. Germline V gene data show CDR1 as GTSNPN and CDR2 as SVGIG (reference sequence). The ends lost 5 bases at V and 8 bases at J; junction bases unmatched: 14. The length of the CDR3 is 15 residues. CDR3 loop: CAWGGQGGLRDEQFF. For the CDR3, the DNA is TGTGCCTGGGGCGGACAGGGCGGGTTGAGGGATGAGCAGTTCTTC.

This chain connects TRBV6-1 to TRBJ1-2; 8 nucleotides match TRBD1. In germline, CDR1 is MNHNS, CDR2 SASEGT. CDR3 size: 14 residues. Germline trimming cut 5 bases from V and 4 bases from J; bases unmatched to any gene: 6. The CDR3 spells CASSPDREAYGYTF. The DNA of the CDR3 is TGTGCCAGCAGTCCGGACAGGGAAGCCTATGGCTACACCTTC.

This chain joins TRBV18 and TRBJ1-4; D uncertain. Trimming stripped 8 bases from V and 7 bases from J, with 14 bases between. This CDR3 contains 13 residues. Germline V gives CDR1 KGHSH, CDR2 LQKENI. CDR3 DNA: TGTGCCAGCGCGGATAGGCGGGGTGAAAAACTGTTTTTT. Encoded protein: CASADRRGEKLFF.

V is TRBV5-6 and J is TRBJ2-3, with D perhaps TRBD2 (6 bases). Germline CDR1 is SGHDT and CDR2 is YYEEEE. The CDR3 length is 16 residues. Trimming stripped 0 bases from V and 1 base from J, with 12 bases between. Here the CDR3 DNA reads TGTGCCAGCAGCTTGGATGGGGGACTCCGCACAGATACGCAGTATTTT. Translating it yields CASSLDGGLRTDTQYF.

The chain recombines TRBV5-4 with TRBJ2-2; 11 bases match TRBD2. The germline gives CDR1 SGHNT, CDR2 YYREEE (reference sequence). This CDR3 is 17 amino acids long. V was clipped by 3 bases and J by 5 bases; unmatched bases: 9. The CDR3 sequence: CASSSNLGLAGTGELFF. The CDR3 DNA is TGTGCCAGCAGCTCAAACTTAGGACTAGCGGGTACCGGGGAGCTGTTTTTT.

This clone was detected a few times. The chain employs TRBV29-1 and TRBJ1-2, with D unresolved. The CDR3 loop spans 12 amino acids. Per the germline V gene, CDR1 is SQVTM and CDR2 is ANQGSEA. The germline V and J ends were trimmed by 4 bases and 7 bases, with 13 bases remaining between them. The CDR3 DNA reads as TGCAGCGTTGGATTAGGCTGGGCTGGCTACACCTTC. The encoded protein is CSVGLGWAGYTF.

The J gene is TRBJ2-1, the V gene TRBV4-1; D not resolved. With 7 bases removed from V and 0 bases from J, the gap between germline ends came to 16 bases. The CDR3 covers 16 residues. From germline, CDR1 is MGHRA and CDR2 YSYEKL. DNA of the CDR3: TGCGCCAGCACTCCTTACTTGATAAGCTCCTACAATGAGCAGTTCTTC. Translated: CASTPYLISSYNEQFF.